The 30 T cell receptor beta chains in this list originate from one sample, sequenced in a study of blood T cells in healthy people across ages. Sample-barcoded 5' priming and a J-beta primer mix drove a second PCR of roughly 6 to 12 cycles. Via MiXCR, TCRdb re-called the 5' RACE reads, giving one row per CDR3 protein. The sample lists 1,800,000 or so distinct CDR3 sequences, more than 35% occurring once. Sequenced material: blood. These receptors were taken from a human donor in good health.

The chain is built from TRBV5-1 and TRBJ1-1, with D perhaps matching TRBD1 (6 bases). From germline, CDR1 is SGHRS and CDR2 YFSETQ. This CDR3 is built from 16 residues. Between the trimmed V and J ends, which lost 1 base and 0 bases, there was a span of 13 bases. The CDR3 sequence: CASSLTDRNMNTEAFF. In DNA form, the CDR3 reads TGCGCCAGCAGCTTGACGGACAGAAATATGAACACTGAAGCTTTCTTT.

V gene TRBV11-2 combines with J gene TRBJ2-1; D is perhaps TRBD2 (5 bases). CDR3 size: 17 residues. V lost 4 bases, J lost 8 bases, and 24 bases lay in between. CDR1 SGHAT and CDR2 FQNNGV come from the germline V gene. CDR3 region: CASSSVTEVGSYDEQFF. The CDR3 DNA reads as TGTGCCAGCAGCTCGGTTACGGAGGTCGGGTCTTACGATGAGCAGTTCTTC. The complete variable domain, with remaining parts taken from reference TRBV11-2 and TRBJ2-1, reads EAGVAQSPRYKIIEKRQSVAFWCNPISGHATLYWYQQILGQGPKLLIQFQNNGVVDDSQLPKDRFSAERLKGVDSTLKIQPAKLEDSAVYLCASSSVTEVGSYDEQFFGPGTRLTVL.

The gene calls are TRBV2 and TRBJ2-3; 8 nucleotides agree with TRBD2. CDR1 is SNHLY, CDR2 FYNNEI, per germline. The V and J ends lost 4 bases and 2 bases, in that order; junction bases with no gene match: 5. The CDR3 has 15 residues. CDR3 region: CASSGVAGITDTQYF. The CDR3 DNA sequence: TGTGCCAGCAGTGGTGTAGCGGGGATCACAGATACGCAGTATTTT.

The rearrangement links TRBV6-5 to TRBJ2-2, with 7 bases identical to TRBD2. CDR1 MNHEY and CDR2 SVGAGI come from the germline V gene. Germline trimming cut 0 bases from V and 6 bases from J; bases unmatched to any gene: 7. The CDR3 runs 16 residues. The CDR3 DNA sequence: TGTGCCAGCAGTTACTCGCTAGCGGAGACACCCGGGGAGCTGTTTTTT. Translation gives CASSYSLAETPGELFF.

The J gene is TRBJ2-7, the V gene TRBV12-3 or TRBV12-4; 7 bases match TRBD2. The CDR3 runs 12 residues. V was pared by 5 bases and J by 10 bases, with 8 bases of the junction left unmatched. The CDR3 loop reads CASSRSGDRQYF. In nucleotides, the CDR3 is TGTGCCAGCAGTAGGAGCGGGGACCGACAGTACTTC.

The rearrangement joins TRBV2 to TRBJ2-2; D uncertain. Germline V gene lookup returns CDR1 SNHLY and CDR2 FYNNEI. The CDR3 covers 11 residues. Between the trimmed V and J ends, which lost 10 bases and 7 bases, there was a span of 10 bases. CDR3 bases: TGTGCCACTAGGGTCGACGGGGAGCTGTTTTTT. Translating gives CATRVDGELFF.

J is TRBJ1-1 and V is TRBV6-1; tentative D call: TRBD1 (5 bases). Germline lookup yields CDR1 MNHNS and CDR2 SASEGT. The CDR3 spans 14 residues. Trimming pared 2 bases from V and 1 base from J, leaving 8 bases between. CDR3 coding DNA: TGTGCCAGCAGTGAATCGAGGGGGAACACTGAAGCTTTCTTT. Translated: CASSESRGNTEAFF.

A few counts support this clonotype. The genes are TRBV5-1 and TRBJ2-7; 8 bases fit TRBD1. The CDR3 extends over 14 amino acids. Germline trimming cut 8 bases from V and 0 bases from J; bases unmatched to any gene: 7. Germline CDR1 is SGHRS and CDR2 is YFSETQ. For the CDR3, the DNA is TGCGCCAGTTCGACAGGGGACGGCTCCTACGAGCAGTACTTC. Translation: CASSTGDGSYEQYF.

Concerning this clonotype itself: At one of its ends the junction is not consistent with the germline gene, which may arise from a read error. This chain uses TRBV12-3 or TRBV12-4 with TRBJ1-6, with 7 bases matching TRBD1. The CDR3 spans 19 residues. Here the CDR3 reads CVSSPLGGPSSSYNSPLHF. DNA of the CDR3: TGTGTCAGCAGTCCCCTAGGGGGCCCCTCGAGCTCCTATAATTCACCCCTCCACTTT.

The V and J genes are TRBV7-2 and TRBJ1-3, with a possible D match to TRBD1 (6 bases). Germline loops: CDR1 SGHTA, CDR2 FQGNSA. The CDR3 consists of 16 residues. V lost 5 bases, J lost 4 bases, and 18 bases lay in between. CDR3 coding DNA: TGTGCCAGCAGCGTCGACACACAGGGATTGGGAAACACCATATATTTT. It specifies CASSVDTQGLGNTIYF.

This chain links TRBV6-5 with TRBJ1-1; D unclear. CDR1 is MNHEY, CDR2 SVGAGI, per germline. The CDR3 runs 16 residues. V lost 0 bases and J lost 0, with 11 bases in between. The DNA of the CDR3 is TGTGCCAGCAGTTACTCGATATCCCTTATGAACACTGAAGCTTTCTTT. Its protein product is CASSYSISLMNTEAFF.

This clonotype was counted ten times or more. At one end, the junction sequence differs from germline, possibly due to a read error. The chain uses TRBV5-1 and TRBJ1-1; D uncertain. The CDR3 is 14 amino acids. Looked up from germline, CDR1 is SGHRS and CDR2 is YFSETQ. CDR3: CASSLEAGNTEAFF. The CDR3 nucleotides are TGTGCCAGCAGCTTAGAGGCCGGGAACACTGAAGCTTTCTTT.

This clonotype was seen only a few times. The chain joins TRBV5-1 to TRBJ2-1; 9 bases agree with TRBD1. CDR3 length: 19 residues. J lost 6 bases, V lost 2 bases, and 18 bases had no gene match. CDR1 and CDR2 (germline): SGHRS, YFSETQ. Here the CDR3 reads CASSFLGTGYGYLINEQFF. For the CDR3, the DNA is TGCGCCAGCAGCTTTTTAGGGACAGGGTATGGATACCTAATCAATGAGCAGTTCTTC.

The chain employs TRBV29-1 and TRBJ2-7; 8 bases map to TRBD1. The J call may be wrong; the DNA end is better matched by TRBJ2-5. The CDR3 extends over 14 amino acids. CDR1 SQVTM and CDR2 ANQGSEA come from the germline V gene. CDR3 nucleotide sequence: TGCAGCGTTGAAGCCCAGGGGGCTGGTGAGACCCAGTACTTC. Translation: CSVEAQGAGETQYF.

The gene calls are TRBV20-1 and TRBJ2-7, with 7 positions matching TRBD1. The ends lost 3 bases at V and 6 bases at J; junction bases unmatched: 23. The CDR3 covers 18 residues. Germline CDR1 and CDR2: DFQATT and SNEGSKA (reference sequence). CDR3 amino acids: CSASGIGTNDQTGAEQYF. The CDR3 DNA sequence: TGCAGTGCTAGTGGAATCGGAACAAACGACCAAACAGGGGCCGAGCAGTACTTC.

The chain carries TRBV7-2 and TRBJ1-2, with 9 bases matching TRBD1. The germline gives CDR1 SGHTA, CDR2 FQGNSA. This CDR3 has 15 amino acids. Germline trimming cut 5 bases from V and 6 bases from J; bases unmatched to any gene: 10. CDR3 nucleotide sequence: TGTGCCAGCAGCCCCGTCACGGGACAGGGTAATGGCTACACCTTC. As protein: CASSPVTGQGNGYTF.

The chain recombines TRBV25-1 with TRBJ1-2; D ambiguous. Germline CDR1 reads MGHDK; CDR2 reads SYGVNS. Trimming shortened V by 4 bases and J by 8 bases, and 20 bases separated the two germline ends. The CDR3 loop spans 15 amino acids. The CDR3 loop reads CASSAKPLEKGGYTF. For the CDR3, the DNA is TGTGCCAGCAGTGCCAAACCTCTGGAAAAGGGAGGCTACACCTTC.

The genes are TRBV3-1 and TRBJ2-1; TRBD2 matches 10 bases. The V segment lost 0 bases and the J segment 7 bases; nucleotides outside the gene matches: 9. The germline gives CDR1 LGHDT, CDR2 YNNKEL (reference sequence). The CDR3 runs to 17 residues. This CDR3 is CASSQDPLAGVSNEQFF. CDR3 nucleotide sequence: TGTGCCAGCAGCCAAGACCCGCTAGCGGGGGTATCAAATGAGCAGTTCTTC.

The chain couples TRBV20-1 to TRBJ2-4, with TRBD2 matching over 13 bases. The CDR3 totals 17 residues. V gave up 4 bases and J gave up 2 bases; unmatched junction bases: 8. Germline CDR1 reads DFQATT; CDR2 reads SNEGSKA (reference sequence). This chain's CDR3 is CSATPGLAGRTKNIQYF. The CDR3 DNA reads TGCAGTGCTACTCCGGGACTAGCGGGGAGAACCAAAAACATTCAGTACTTC.

This clonotype was recorded a few times. This chain connects TRBV7-9 to TRBJ1-1; no clear D. CDR3 size: 12 residues. CDR1 is SEHNR, CDR2 FQNEAQ, per germline (reference sequence). Trimming took 8 bases from V and 0 from J, leaving 7 bases between them. As DNA, the CDR3 is TGTGCCAGCCGCCCTATGAACACTGAAGCTTTCTTT. It specifies CASRPMNTEAFF. Looking up the rest from reference TRBV7-9 and TRBJ1-1 gives the full variable domain: DTGVSQNPRHKITKRGQNVTFRCDPISEHNRLYWYRQTLGQGPEFLTYFQNEAQLEKSRLLSDRFSAERPKGSFSTLEIQRTEQGDSAMYLCASRPMNTEAFFGQGTRLTVV.

V and J are TRBV29-1 and TRBJ2-7; D unclear. The ends were cut back, 3 bases at V and 7 bases at J, with 16 bases in the middle. The CDR3 extends over 13 amino acids. Germline values: CDR1 SQVTM, CDR2 ANQGSEA. DNA of the CDR3: TGCAGCGTTGAGGCGAGGCGCAGCAATGAGCAGTACTTC. Translated: CSVEARRSNEQYF.

This clonotype was seen a handful of times. The chain joins TRBV20-1 to TRBJ1-2, with D tentatively TRBD1 (6 bases). Germline V CDR1 and CDR2: DFQATT, SNEGSKA (reference sequence). Trimming took 0 bases from V and 8 from J, leaving 16 bases between them. There are 14 residues in the CDR3. CDR3 nucleotide sequence: TGCAGTGCTAGAGACAGGGGTAAAACAAGCGGCTACACCTTC. Its protein is CSARDRGKTSGYTF.

The rearrangement links TRBV5-5 to TRBJ1-5; TRBD1 agrees at 7 bases. Germline V gene sequence: CDR1 SGHKS, CDR2 YYEKEE (reference sequence). This CDR3 comprises 17 residues. J was trimmed by 0 bases and V by 2 bases; bases with no gene match: 8. CDR3 loop: CASSLGLQGGSNQPQHF. CDR3 DNA sequence: TGTGCCAGCAGCTTAGGACTCCAGGGGGGTAGCAATCAGCCCCAGCATTTT. The whole variable domain, filled in from reference TRBV5-5 and TRBJ1-5, reads DAGVTQSPTHLIKTRGQQVTLRCSPISGHKSVSWYQQVLGQGPQFIFQYYEKEERGRGNFPDRFSARQFPNYSSELNVNALLLGDSALYLCASSLGLQGGSNQPQHFGDGTRLSIL.

This clonotype came up a few times. The chain employs TRBV6-5 and TRBJ2-1; D call uncertain. The length of the CDR3 is 11 residues. V lost 4 bases and J 11 bases, leaving 9 bases between the germline ends. From germline, CDR1 is MNHEY and CDR2 SVGAGI. This CDR3 reads CASSSTIKQFF. The CDR3 DNA sequence: TGTGCCAGCAGTTCCACGATAAAGCAGTTCTTC.

The rearrangement joins TRBV6-5 to TRBJ2-3; 14 positions match TRBD2. This CDR3 contains 14 residues. The germline V gene encodes CDR1 MNHEY and CDR2 SVGAGI. After removal of 8 bases from V and 13 bases from J, the junction contained 11 bases not matched to a gene. CDR3 sequence: CASGLGTSGRPEYF. The CDR3 DNA follows: TGTGCCAGCGGTCTGGGGACTAGCGGGAGACCGGAGTATTTT.

The V call is TRBV5-1, the J call TRBJ2-1; possibly TRBD1 for D (5 bases). V lost 4 bases, J lost 0 bases, and 17 bases lay in between. In germline, CDR1 is SGHRS, CDR2 YFSETQ. CDR3 length equals 17 residues. CDR3 nucleotides: TGCGCCAGCAGCCTCGGACATATATCGAGCTCCTACAATGAGCAGTTCTTC. Protein product: CASSLGHISSSYNEQFF.

V gene TRBV30 combines with J gene TRBJ1-1; D not certain. The CDR3 spans 14 residues. Germline values: CDR1 GTSNPN, CDR2 SVGIG (reference sequence). V shed 5 bases and J shed 1 base, with 14 bases lying between them. The CDR3 protein is CAWDLGLKNTEAFF. CDR3 in DNA: TGTGCCTGGGACCTTGGACTTAAGAACACTGAAGCTTTCTTT.

This clonotype was seen repeatedly, ten times or more. The chain recombines TRBV20-1 with TRBJ1-2, with D uncertain. The V end was cut by 3 bases, the J end by 5 bases, with 10 bases between. Germline CDR1 DFQATT, CDR2 SNEGSKA (reference sequence). This CDR3 region has 12 residues. This CDR3 reads CSARRASYGYTF. DNA of the CDR3: TGCAGTGCTAGGCGGGCCTCATATGGCTACACCTTC.

The chain uses TRBV29-1 and TRBJ1-2; 7 bases fit TRBD1. V lost 7 bases and J lost 2; bases outside the gene matches: 4. Germline values: CDR1 SQVTM, CDR2 ANQGSEA. The CDR3 is made up of 12 amino acids. The CDR3 reads CSGLQGNYGYTF. CDR3 coding DNA: TGCAGCGGCCTACAGGGGAACTATGGCTACACCTTC.

This clonotype was counted a few times. The rearrangement links TRBV29-1 to TRBJ1-5; no definite D call. The CDR3 is 12 residues long. From germline, CDR1 is SQVTM and CDR2 ANQGSEA. Trimming took 4 bases from V and 2 from J, leaving 6 bases between them. The CDR3 DNA reads TGCAGCGTTGCGGAGGGCAATCAGCCCCAGCATTTT. It encodes CSVAEGNQPQHF.